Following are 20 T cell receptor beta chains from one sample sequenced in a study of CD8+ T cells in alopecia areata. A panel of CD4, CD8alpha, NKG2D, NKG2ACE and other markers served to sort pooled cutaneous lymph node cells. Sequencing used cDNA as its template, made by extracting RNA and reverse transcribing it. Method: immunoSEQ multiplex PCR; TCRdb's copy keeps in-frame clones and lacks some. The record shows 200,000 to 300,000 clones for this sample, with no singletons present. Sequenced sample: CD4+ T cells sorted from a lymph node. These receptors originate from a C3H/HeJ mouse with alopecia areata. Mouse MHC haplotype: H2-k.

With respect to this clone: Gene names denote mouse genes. The CDR3 bases that were read are TGTGCCAGCAGCCAAAATCTGGGGTCTGCAAACACCGGG. Protein sequence: CASSQNLGSANTG. The whole CDR3 region reads CASSQNLGSANTGQLYF. J is TRBJ2-2 and V is TRBV5, with D maybe TRBD2 (6 bases). From the germline J gene comes the end of the CDR3, since the read stops 4 residues before it. CDR3 length: 17 residues. Germline-derived CDR1 and CDR2 are LGHNA and YNLKQL (reference sequence). Trimming cost V 2 bases and J 0 bases, with 13 bases left between them.

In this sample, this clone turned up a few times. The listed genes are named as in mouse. The CDR3 loop is CTCSIRDSQDTQYF. CDR3 DNA (partial): TGCACCTGCAGTATCCGGGACAGCCAAGAC. This chain uses TRBV1 with TRBJ2-5; 7 bases map to TRBD1. The read falls 4 residues short of the CDR3 end, and the missing part is taken from the germline J gene. The CDR3 length is 14 residues. Germline values: CDR1 NSQYPW, CDR2 LRSPGD (reference sequence). Trimming cost V 5 bases and J 2 bases; bases outside gene matches: 4.

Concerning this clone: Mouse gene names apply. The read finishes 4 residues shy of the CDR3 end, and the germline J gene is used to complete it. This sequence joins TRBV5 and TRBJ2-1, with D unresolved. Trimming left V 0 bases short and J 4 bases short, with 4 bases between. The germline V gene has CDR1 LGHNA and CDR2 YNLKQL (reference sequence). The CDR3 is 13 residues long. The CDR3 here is CASSQDNYAEQFF. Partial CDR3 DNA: TGTGCCAGCAGCCAAGACAATTATGCT.

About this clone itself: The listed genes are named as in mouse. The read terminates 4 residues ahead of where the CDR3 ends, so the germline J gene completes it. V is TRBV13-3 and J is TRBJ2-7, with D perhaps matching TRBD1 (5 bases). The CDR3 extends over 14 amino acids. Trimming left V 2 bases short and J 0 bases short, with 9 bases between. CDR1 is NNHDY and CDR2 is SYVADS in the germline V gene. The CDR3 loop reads CASSEGRGSYEQYF. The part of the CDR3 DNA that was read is TGTGCCAGCAGTGAAGGGAGGGGCTCCTAT.

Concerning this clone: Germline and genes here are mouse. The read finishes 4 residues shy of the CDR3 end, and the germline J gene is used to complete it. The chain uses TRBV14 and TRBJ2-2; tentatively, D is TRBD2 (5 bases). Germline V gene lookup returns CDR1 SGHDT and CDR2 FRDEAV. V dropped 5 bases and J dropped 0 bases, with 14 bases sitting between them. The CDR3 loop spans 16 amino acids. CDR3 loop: CASRLHHWSNTGQLYF. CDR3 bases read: TGTGCCAGCAGACTTCACCACTGGTCAAACACCGGG.

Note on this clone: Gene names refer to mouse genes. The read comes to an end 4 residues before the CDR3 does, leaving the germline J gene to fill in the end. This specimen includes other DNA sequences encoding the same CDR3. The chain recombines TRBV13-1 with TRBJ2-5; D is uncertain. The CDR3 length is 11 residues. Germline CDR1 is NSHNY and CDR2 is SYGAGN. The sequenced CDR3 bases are TGTGCCAGCAGTGCAGGTGAC. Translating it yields CASSAGD. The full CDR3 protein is CASSAGDTQYF.

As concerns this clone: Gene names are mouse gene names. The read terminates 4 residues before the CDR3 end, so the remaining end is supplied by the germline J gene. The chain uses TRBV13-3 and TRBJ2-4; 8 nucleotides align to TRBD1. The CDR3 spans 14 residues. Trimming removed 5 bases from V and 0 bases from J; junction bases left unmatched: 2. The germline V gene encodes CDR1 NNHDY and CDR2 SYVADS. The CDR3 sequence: CASRQGASQNTLYF. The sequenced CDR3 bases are TGTGCCAGCAGGCAGGGGGCAAGTCAAAAC. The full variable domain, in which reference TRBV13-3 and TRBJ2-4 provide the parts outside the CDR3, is EAAVTQSPRSKVAVTGGKVTLSCHQTNNHDYMYWYRQDTGHGLRLIHYSYVADSTEKGDIPDGYKASRPSQENFSLILELASLSQTAVYFCASRQGASQNTLYFGAGTRLSVL.

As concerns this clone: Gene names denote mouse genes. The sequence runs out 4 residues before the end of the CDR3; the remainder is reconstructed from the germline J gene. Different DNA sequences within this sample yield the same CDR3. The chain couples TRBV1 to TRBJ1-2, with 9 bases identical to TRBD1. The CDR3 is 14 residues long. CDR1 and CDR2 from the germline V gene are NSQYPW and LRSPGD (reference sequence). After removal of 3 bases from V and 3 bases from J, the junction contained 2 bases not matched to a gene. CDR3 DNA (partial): TGCACCTGCAGTGCTGGGACAGGGTACTCC. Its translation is CTCSAGTGYS. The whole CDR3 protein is CTCSAGTGYSDYTF.

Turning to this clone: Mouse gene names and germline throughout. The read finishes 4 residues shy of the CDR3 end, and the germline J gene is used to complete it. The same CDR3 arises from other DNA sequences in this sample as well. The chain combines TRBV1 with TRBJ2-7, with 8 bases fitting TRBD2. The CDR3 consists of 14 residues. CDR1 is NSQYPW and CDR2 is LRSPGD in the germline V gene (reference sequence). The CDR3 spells CTCSADWGAYEQYF. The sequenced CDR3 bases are TGCACCTGCAGTGCAGACTGGGGGGCGTAT.

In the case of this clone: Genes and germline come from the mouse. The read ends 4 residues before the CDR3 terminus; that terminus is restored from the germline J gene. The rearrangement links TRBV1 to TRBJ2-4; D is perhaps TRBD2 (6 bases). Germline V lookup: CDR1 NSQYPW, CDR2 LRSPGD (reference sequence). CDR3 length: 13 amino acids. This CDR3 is CTCRETGENTLYF. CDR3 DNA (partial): TGCACCTGCAGGGAGACTGGAGAGAAC.

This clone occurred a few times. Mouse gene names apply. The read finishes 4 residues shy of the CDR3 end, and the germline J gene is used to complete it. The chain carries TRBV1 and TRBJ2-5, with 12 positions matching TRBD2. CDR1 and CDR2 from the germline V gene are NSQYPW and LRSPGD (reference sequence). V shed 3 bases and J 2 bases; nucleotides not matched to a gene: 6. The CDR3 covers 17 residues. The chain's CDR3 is CTCSAVTGGALQDTQYF. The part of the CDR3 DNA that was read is TGCACCTGCAGTGCTGTGACTGGGGGGGCGCTCCAAGAC.

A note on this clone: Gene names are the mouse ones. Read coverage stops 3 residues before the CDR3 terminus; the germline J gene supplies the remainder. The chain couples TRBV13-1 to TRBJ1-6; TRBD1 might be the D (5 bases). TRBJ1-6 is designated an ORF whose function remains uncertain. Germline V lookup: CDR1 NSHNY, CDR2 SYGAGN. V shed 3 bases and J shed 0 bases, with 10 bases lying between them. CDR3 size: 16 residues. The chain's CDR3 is CASSADRYSYNSPLYF. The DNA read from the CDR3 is TGTGCCAGCAGTGCCGACAGATATTCCTATAATTCGCCC.

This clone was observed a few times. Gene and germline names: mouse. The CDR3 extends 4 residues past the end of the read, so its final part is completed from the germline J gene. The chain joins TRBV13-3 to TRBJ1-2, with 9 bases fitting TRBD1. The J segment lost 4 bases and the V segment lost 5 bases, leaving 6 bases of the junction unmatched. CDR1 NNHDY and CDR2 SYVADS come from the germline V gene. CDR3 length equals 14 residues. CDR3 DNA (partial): TGTGCCAGCAGCGCCGGGACAGGGTTCTCC. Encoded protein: CASSAGTGFS. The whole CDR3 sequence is CASSAGTGFSDYTF.

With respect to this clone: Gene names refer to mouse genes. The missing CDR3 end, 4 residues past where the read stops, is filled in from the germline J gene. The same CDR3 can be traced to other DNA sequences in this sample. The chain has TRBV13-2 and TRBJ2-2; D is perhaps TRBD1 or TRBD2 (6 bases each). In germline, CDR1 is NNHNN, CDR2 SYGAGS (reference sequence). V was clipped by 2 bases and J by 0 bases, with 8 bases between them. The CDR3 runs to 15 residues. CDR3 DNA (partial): TGTGCCAGCGGTGAGGGGGCGGCAAACACCGGG. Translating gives CASGEGAANTG. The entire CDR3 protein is CASGEGAANTGQLYF.

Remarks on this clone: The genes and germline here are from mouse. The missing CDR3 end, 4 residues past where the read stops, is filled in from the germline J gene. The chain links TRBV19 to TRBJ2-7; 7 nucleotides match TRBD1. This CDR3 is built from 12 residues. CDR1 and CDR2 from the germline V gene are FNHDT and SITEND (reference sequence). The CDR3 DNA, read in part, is TGTGCCAGCACCGGGGACAGATAT. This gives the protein CASTGDRY. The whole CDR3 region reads CASTGDRYEQYF.

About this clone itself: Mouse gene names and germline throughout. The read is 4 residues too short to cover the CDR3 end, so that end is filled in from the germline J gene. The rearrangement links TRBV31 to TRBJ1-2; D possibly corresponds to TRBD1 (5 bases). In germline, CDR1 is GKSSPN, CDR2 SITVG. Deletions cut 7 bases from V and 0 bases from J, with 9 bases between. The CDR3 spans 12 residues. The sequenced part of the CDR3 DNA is TGTGCCTCCCTGGGGGCAAACTCC. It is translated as CASLGANS. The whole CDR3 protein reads CASLGANSDYTF.

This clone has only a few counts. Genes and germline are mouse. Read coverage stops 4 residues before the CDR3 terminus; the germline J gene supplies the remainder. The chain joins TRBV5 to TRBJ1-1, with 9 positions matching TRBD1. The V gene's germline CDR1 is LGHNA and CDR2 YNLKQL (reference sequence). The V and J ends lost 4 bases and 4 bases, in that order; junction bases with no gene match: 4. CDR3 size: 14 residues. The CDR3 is CASSPRQGGTEVFF. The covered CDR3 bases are TGTGCCAGCAGCCCCCGACAGGGGGGCACA.

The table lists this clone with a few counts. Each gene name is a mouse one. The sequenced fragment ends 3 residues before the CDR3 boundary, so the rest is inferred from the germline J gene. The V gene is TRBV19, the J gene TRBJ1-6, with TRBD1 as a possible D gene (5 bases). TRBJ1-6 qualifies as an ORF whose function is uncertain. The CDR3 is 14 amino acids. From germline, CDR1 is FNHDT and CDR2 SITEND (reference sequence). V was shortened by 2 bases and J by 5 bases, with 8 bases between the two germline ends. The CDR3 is CASSMPRDNSPLYF. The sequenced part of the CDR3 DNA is TGTGCCAGCAGTATGCCCAGGGATAATTCGCCC.

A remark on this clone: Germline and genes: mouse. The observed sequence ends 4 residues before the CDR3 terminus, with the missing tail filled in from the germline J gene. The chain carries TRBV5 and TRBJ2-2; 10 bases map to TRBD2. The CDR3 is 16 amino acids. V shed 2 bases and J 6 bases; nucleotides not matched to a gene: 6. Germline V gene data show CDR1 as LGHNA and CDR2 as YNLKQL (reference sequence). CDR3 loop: CASSQPTGGPPGQLYF. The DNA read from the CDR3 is TGTGCCAGCAGCCAACCGACTGGGGGGCCTCCCGGG.

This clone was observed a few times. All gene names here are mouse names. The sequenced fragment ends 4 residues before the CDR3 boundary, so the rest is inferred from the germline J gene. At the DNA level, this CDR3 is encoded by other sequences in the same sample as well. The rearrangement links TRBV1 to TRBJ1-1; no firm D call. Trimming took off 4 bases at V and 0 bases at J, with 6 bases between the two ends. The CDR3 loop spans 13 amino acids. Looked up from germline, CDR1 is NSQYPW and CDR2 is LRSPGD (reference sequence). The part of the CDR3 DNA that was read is TGCACCTGCAGTGGGCAGGCAAACACA. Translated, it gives CTCSGQANT. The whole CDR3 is CTCSGQANTEVFF. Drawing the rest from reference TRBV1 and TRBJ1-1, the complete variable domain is VTLLEQNPRWRLVPRGQAVNLRCILKNSQYPWMSWYQQDLQKQLQWLFTLRSPGDKEVKSLPGADYLATRVTDTELRLQVANMSQGRTLYCTCSGQANTEVFFGKGTRLTVV.